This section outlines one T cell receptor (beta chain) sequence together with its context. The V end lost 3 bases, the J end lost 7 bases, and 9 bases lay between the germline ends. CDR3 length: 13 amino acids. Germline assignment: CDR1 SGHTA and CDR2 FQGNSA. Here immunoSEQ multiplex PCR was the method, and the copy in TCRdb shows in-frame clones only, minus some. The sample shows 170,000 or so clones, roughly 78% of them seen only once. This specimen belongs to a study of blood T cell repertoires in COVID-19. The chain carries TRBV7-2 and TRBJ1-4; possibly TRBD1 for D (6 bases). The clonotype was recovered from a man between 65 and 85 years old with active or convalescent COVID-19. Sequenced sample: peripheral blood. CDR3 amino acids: CASSLSRGEKLFF. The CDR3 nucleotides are TGTGCCAGCAGCTTGTCCAGGGGTGAAAAACTGTTTTTT.